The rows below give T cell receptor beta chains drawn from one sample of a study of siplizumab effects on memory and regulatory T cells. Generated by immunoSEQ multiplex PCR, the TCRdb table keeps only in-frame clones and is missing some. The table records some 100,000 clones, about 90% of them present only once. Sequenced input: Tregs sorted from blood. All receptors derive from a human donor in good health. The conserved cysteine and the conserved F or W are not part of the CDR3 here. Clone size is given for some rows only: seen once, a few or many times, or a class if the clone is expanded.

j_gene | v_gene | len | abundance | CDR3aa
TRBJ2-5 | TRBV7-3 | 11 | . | ASSLDRGGTQY
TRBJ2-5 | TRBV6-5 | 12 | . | ASSPYGGPETQY
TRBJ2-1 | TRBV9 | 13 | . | ASSPGPISYNEQF
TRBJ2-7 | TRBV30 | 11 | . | AWSRGGSYEQY
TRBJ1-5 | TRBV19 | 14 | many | ASSILGAQGIQPQH
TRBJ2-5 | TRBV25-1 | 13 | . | ASSFGTSGKETQY
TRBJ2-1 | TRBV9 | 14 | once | ASSVGMSGRFGEQF
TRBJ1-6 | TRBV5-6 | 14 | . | ASSLNRNSYNSPLH
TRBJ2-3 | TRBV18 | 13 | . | ASSPSGRSTDTQY
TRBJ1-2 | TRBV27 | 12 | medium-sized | ASSPRGTDYGYT
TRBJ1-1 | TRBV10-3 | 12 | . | AISTGQGVSEAF
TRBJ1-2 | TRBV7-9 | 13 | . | ASSSRDRGRHGYT
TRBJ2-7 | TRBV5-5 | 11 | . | ASAGTSGYEQY
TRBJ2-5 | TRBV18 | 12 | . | ASSPEDRGVTQY
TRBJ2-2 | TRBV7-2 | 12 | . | ASSLKSSGGELF
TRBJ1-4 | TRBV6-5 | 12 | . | ASSYAGIDEKLF
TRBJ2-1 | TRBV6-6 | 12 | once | ASSWLGTYNEQF
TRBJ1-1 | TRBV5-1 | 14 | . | ASSIRTGRLNTEAF
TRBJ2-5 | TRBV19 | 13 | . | ASSIRGLPLETQY
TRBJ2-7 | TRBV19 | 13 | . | ASKPDSKRGYEQY
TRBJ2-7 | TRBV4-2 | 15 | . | ASSQDWPGGGLQEQY
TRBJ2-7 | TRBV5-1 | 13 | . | ASSLGSQLPYEQY
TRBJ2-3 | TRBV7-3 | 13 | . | ASSLSGRASDTQY
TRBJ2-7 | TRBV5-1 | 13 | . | ASSLGDRDIYEQY
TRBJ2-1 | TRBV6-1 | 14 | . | ASSDYAGRLYNEQF